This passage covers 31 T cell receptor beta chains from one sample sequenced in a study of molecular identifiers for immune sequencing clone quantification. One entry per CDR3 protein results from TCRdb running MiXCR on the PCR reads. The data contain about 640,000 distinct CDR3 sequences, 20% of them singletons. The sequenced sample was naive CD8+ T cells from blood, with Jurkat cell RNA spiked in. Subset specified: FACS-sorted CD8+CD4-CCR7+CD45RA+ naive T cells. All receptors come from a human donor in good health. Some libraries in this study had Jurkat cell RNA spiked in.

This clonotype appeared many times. The CDR3 loop reads CASSSNGQGLTEAFF. For the CDR3, the DNA is TGTGCCAGCAGCTCGAACGGACAGGGGTTGACTGAAGCTTTCTTT. This chain connects TRBV7-9 to TRBJ1-1; 9 positions agree with TRBD1. The CDR3 length is 15 residues. The germline V gene encodes CDR1 SEHNR and CDR2 FQNEAQ (reference sequence). V trimming: 4 bases; J trimming: 5 bases; junction bases outside the gene matches: 8.

The CDR3 protein is CASSPQGGGKNIQYF. For the CDR3, the DNA is TGCGCCAGCAGTCCTCAGGGGGGGGGCAAAAACATTCAGTACTTC. The rearrangement joins TRBV23-1 to TRBJ2-4; either TRBD1 or TRBD2 may fit D (7 bases each). TRBV23-1 is known as an ORF, though its function is uncertain. CDR3 length: 15 amino acids. Trimming removed 4 bases from V and 3 bases from J, with 13 bases in between.

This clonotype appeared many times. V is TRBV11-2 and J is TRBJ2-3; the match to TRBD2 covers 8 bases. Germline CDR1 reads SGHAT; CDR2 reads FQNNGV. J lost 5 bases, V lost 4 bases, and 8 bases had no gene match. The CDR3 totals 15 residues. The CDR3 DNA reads TGTGCCAGCAGCTACACTAGCGGAGGTGGAGATACGCAGTATTTT. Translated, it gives CASSYTSGGGDTQYF.

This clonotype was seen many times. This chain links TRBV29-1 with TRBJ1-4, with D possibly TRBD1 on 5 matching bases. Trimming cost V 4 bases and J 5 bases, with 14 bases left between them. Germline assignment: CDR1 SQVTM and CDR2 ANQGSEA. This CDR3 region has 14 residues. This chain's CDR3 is CSVGSGGMNEKLFF. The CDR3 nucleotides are TGCAGCGTTGGGAGCGGGGGGATGAATGAAAAACTGTTTTTT.

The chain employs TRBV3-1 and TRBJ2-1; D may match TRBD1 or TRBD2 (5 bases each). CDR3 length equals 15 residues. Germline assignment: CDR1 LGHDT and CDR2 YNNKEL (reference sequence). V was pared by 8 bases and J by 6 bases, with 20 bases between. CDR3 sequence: CASGTRDPRGNEQFF. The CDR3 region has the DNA TGTGCCAGCGGAACCCGGGACCCAAGGGGCAATGAGCAGTTCTTC.

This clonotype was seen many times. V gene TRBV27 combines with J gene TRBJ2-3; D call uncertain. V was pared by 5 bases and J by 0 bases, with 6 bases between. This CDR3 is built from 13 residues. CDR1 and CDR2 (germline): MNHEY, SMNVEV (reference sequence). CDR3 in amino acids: CASSIQSTDTQYF. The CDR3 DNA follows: TGTGCCAGCAGTATCCAGAGCACAGATACGCAGTATTTT.

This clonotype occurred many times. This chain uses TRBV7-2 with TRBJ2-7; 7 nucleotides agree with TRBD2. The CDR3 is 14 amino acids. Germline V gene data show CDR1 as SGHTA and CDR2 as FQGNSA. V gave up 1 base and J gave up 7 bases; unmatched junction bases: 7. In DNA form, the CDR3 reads TGTGCCAGCAGCTTAGGGGGGGGGAATGAGGAGCAGTACTTC. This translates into CASSLGGGNEEQYF.

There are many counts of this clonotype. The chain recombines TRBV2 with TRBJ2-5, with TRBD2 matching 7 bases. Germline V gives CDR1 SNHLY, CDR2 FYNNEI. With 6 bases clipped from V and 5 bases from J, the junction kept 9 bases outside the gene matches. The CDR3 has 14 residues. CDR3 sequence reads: CASSSGLVGETQYF. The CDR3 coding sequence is TGTGCCAGCAGCTCCGGACTAGTTGGGGAGACCCAGTACTTC.

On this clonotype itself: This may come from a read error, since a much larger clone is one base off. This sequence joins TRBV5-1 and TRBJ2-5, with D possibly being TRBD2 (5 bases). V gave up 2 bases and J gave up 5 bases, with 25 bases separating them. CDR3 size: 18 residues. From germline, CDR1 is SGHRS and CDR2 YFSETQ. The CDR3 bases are TGCGCCAGCAGCTTAAGTGGGGAGCTTGTCGAAGTGACTGAGACCCAGTACTTC. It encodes CASSLSGELVEVTETQYF.

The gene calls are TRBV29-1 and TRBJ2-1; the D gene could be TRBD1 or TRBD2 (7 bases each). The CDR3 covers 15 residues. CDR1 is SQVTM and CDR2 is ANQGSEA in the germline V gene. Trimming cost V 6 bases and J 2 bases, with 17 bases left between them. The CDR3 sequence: CSVQKGGTAYNEQFF. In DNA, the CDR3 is TGCAGCGTCCAAAAGGGGGGGACAGCCTACAATGAGCAGTTCTTC.

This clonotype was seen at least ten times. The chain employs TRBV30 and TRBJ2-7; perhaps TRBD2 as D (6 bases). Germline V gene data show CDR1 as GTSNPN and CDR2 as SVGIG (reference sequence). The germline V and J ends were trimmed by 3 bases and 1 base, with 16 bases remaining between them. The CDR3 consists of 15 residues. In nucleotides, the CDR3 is TGTGCCTGGAGCCCAACTAGCCTAAATTCCTACGAGCAGTACTTC. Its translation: CAWSPTSLNSYEQYF.

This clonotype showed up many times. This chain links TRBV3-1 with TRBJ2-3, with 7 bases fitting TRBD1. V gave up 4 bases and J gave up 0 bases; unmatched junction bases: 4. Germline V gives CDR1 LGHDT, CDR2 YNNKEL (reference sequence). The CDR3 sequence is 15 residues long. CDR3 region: CASSPGQLSTDTQYF. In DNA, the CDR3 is TGTGCCAGCAGCCCGGGACAGCTTAGCACAGATACGCAGTATTTT.

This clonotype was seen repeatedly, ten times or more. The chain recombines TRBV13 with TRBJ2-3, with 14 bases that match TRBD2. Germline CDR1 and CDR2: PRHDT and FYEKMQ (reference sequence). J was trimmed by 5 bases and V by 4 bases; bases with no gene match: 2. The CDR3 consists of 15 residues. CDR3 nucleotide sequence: TGTGCCAGCAGCTCTGGACTAGCGGGAGGAGATACGCAGTATTTT. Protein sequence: CASSSGLAGGDTQYF.

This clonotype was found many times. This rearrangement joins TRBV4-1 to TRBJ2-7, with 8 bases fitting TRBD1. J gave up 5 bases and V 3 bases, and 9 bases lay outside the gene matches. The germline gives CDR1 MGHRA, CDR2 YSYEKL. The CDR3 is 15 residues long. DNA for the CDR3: TGCGCCAGCAGCCACCAAACCACAGGGGGAGACGAGCAGTACTTC. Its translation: CASSHQTTGGDEQYF.

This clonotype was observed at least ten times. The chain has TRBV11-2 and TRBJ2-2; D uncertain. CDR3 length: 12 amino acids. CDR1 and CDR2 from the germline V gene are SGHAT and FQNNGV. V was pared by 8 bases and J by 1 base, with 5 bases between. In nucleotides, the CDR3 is TGTGCCAGCCCGGGGAACACCGGGGAGCTGTTTTTT. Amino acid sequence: CASPGNTGELFF.

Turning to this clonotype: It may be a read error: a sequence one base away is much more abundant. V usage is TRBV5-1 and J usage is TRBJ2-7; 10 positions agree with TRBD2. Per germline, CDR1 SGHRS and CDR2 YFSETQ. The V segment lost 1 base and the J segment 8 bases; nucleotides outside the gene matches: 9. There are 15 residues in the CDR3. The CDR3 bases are TGCGCCAGCAGCTTGAGCCCTAGCGGGAGAACCAAGCAGTACTTC. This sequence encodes CASSLSPSGRTKQYF. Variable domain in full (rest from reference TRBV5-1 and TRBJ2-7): KAGVTQTPRYLIKTRGQQVTLSCSPISGHRSVSWYQQTPGQGLQFLFEYFSETQRNKGNFPGRFSGRQFSNSRSEMNVSTLELGDSALYLCASSLSPSGRTKQYFGPGTRLTVT.

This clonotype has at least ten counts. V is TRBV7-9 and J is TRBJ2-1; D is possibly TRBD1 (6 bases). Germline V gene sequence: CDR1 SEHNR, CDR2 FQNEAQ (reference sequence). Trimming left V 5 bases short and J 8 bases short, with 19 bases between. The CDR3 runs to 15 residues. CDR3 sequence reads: CASSPRDRSNYEQFF. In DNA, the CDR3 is TGTGCCAGCAGCCCCCGAGACAGGAGTAACTATGAGCAGTTCTTC.

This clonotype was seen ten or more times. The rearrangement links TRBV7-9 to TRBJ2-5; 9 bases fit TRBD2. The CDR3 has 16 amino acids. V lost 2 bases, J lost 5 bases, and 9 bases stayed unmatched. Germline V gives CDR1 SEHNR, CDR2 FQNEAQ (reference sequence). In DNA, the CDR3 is TGTGCCAGCAGCTTATTCCGCGGGAGGGCCGGGGAGACCCAGTACTTC. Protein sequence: CASSLFRGRAGETQYF.

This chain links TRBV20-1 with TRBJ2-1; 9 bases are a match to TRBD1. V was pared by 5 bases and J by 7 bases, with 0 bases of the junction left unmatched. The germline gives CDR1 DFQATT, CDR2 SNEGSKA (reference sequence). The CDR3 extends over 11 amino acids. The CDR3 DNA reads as TGCAGTGCTGGACAGGGGAATGAGCAGTTCTTC. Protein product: CSAGQGNEQFF.

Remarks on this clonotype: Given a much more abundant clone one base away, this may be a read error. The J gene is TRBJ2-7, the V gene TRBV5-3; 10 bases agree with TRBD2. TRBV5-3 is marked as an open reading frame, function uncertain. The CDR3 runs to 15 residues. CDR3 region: CVSSLLAGVTYEQYF. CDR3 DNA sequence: TGTGTCAGCAGCCTCCTAGCGGGAGTGACCTACGAGCAGTACTTC.

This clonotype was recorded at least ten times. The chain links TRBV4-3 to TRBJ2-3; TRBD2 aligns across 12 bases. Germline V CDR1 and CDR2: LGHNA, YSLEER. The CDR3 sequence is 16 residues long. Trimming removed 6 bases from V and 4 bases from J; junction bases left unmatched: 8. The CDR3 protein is CASRETSGGSSDTQYF. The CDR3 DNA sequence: TGCGCCAGCAGAGAAACTAGCGGGGGGTCATCAGATACGCAGTATTTT.

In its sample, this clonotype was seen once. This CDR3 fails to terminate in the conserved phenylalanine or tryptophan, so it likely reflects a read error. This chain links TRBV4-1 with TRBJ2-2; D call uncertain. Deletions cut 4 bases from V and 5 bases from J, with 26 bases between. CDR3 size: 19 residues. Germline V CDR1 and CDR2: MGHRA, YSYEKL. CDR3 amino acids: CASSPRFWAEGLGTGELFL. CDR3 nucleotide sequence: TGCGCCAGCAGCCCCCGCTTTTGGGCCGAAGGGTTAGGGACCGGGGAGCTGTTTCTT.

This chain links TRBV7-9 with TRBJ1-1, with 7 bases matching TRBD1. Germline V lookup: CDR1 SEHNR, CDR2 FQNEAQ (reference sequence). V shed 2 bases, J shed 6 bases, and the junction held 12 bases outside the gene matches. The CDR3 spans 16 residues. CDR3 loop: CASSLSKAGGGPEAFF. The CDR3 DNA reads TGTGCCAGCAGCTTAAGCAAAGCAGGGGGGGGTCCTGAAGCTTTCTTT.

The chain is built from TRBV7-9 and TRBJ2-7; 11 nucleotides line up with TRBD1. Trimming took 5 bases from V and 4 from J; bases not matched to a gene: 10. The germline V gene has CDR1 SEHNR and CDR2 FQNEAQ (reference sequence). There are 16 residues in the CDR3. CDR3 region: CASSRNPGQGVYEQYF. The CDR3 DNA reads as TGTGCCAGCAGCCGCAATCCGGGACAGGGGGTGTACGAGCAGTACTTC.

Here the CDR3 DNA reads TGCAGTGCTAGAGACCCCGGACAGGGAACCTACGAGCAGTACTTC. Translating it yields CSARDPGQGTYEQYF. The chain employs TRBV20-1 and TRBJ2-7; 8 bases align to TRBD1. Germline CDR1 reads DFQATT; CDR2 reads SNEGSKA (reference sequence). V dropped 0 bases and J dropped 2; count of bases not matched to a gene: 6. This CDR3 is built from 15 residues.

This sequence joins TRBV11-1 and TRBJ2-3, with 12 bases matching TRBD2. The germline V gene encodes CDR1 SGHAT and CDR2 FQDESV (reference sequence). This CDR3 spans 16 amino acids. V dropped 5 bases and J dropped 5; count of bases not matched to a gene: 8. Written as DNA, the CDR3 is TGTGCCAGCAGCCTCCGACTAGCGGGAGTTTTAGATACGCAGTATTTT. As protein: CASSLRLAGVLDTQYF.

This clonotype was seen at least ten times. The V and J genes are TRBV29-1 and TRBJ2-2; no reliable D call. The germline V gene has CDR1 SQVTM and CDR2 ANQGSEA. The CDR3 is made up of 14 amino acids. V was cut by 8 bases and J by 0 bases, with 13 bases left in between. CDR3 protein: CSHVSATNTGELFF. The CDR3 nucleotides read TGCAGCCACGTCAGCGCAACGAACACCGGGGAGCTGTTTTTT.

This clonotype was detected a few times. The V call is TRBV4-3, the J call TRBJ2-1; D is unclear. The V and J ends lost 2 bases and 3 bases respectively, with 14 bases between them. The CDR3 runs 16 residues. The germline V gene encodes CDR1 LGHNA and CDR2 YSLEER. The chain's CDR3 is CASSQQRYQIYNEQFF. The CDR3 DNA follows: TGCGCCAGCAGCCAACAAAGATACCAGATCTACAATGAGCAGTTCTTC.

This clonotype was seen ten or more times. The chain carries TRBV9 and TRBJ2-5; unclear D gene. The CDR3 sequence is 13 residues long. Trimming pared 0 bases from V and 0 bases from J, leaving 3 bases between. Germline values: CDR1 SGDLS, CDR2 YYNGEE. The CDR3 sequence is CASSVANQETQYF. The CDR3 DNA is TGTGCCAGCAGCGTAGCTAACCAAGAGACCCAGTACTTC.

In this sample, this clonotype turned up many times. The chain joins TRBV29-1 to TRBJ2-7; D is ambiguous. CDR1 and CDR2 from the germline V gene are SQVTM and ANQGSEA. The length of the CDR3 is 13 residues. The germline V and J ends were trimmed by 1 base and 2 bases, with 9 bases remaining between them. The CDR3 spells CSVEGVTTYEQYF. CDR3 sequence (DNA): TGCAGCGTTGAAGGCGTCACCACCTACGAGCAGTACTTC.

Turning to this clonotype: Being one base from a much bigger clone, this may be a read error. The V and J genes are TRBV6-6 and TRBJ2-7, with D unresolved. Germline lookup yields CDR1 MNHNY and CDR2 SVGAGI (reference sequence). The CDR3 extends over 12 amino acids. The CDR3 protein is CASSYLSDELYF. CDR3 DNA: TGTGCCAGCAGTTACTTGAGTGACGAGCTGTACTTC.